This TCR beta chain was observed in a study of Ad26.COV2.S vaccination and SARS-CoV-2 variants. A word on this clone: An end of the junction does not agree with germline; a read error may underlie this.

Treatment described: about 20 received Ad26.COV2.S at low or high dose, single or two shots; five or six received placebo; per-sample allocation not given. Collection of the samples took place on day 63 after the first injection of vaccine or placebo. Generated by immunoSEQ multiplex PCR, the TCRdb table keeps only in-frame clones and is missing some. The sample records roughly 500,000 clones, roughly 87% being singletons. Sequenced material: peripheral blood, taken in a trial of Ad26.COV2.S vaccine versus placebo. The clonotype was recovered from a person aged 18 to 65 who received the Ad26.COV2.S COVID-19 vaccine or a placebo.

The CDR3 nucleotides are TGTGCCAGCAGTTTGAAAGTGAGCACAGGGCCCCACTTC. It yields the protein CASSLKVSTGPHF. This chain connects TRBV28 to TRBJ2-5; D may be TRBD1 (6 bases). The CDR3 totals 13 residues. The germline gives CDR1 MDHEN, CDR2 SYDVKM.